The clone carrying this T cell receptor (beta chain) came up a few times. Axillary draining lymph nodes of breast cancer patients supplied the node samples. The record originates from a study of breast tumors, draining lymph nodes, adjacent tissues. Unmatched junction bases numbered 6, after V lost 6 bases and J lost 0 bases. In germline, CDR1 is MNHNY, CDR2 SVGAGI (reference sequence). The CDR3 is made up of 16 amino acids. MiXCR was run by TCRdb on the multiplex PCR reads, yielding one entry per CDR3 protein. The sample lists approximately 120,000 distinct CDR3 sequences, 20% to 25% occurring once. The origin of this receptor is a female donor with breast cancer. Some clones in this sample may be carry-over from other donors' samples. Specimen: axillary lymph node tissue. J is TRBJ1-5 and V is TRBV6-6; TRBD1 matches 9 bases. CDR3 amino acids: CASRQGAPNSNQPQHF. The CDR3 DNA follows: TGTGCCAGCAGACAGGGGGCCCCAAATAGCAATCAGCCCCAGCATTTT.